Sequencing of this T cell receptor beta chain was carried out in a study of vaccination and CD4 T cells after COVID-19. Study-wide context: A median of approximately 72 days (range 14 to 241) separated dose two from the taking of post-vaccine samples. Control wells got either CEFX epitopes, HIV-1 Nef peptides, or no peptide at all. Study observations and caveats: Median about 90% of reactive clones detected in convalescent patients emerged only post-vaccination. For SARS-CoV-2-reactive clonotypes, the median went from 21 to 38, a nonsignificant increase.

On this clonotype: Its antigen is not known.

As for treatment: roughly 10-day PBMC culture with coronavirus spike peptide pools or control peptides (ViraFEST assay). Cultured CD4+ T cells had their DNA profiled by the Oncomine TCR Beta short-read assay. Using its own MiXCR run on the PCR reads, TCRdb lists one record per CDR3 protein. This table holds 13,000 to 15,000 distinct CDR3 sequences, about 33% found once. From germline, CDR1 is MGHRA and CDR2 YSYEKL. The CDR3 is 15 amino acids. V lost 4 bases, J lost 2 bases, and 7 bases stayed unmatched. The receptor was isolated from a human donor who had recovered from COVID-19. The material sequenced was CD4+ T cells from blood, cultured in vitro, taken after SARS-CoV-2 vaccination. V usage is TRBV4-1 and J usage is TRBJ1-2, with 7 nucleotides matching TRBD1. The CDR3 sequence is CASSPSQGENYGYTF. In nucleotides, the CDR3 is TGCGCCAGCAGCCCCTCTCAGGGGGAAAACTATGGCTACACCTTC.